The 7 T cell receptor beta chains presented below share a single source sample, sequenced in a study of T cell responses to AZD1222 COVID-19 vaccine (dated by TCRdb to the early 2020s). This specimen's time point label, interpreted: baseline before first vaccination. The sample's treatment or condition, from its label and the paper: meningococcal conjugate vaccine given as trial control. The library was generated by the immunoSEQ multiplex PCR assay. Not all clones reach the TCRdb copy of this immuneACCESS table, which keeps in-frame sequences only. Checked studies attribute under half of the gap to unresolved V genes and leave the rest unexplained. This sample holds 100,000 to 150,000 clones; around 90% were observed only once. The top ten clones comprise 4% to 5.5% of the sample. Specimen: peripheral blood, collected on day 0 of MenACWY control vaccination. These receptors were collected from an adult in good health.

This clone was counted once. The V gene is TRBV5-8, the J gene TRBJ2-3; D gene unclear. Trimming left V 1 base short and J 5 bases short, with 8 bases between. This CDR3 region has 13 residues. Germline values: CDR1 SGHTS, CDR2 YDEGEE. The CDR3 DNA reads TGTGCCAGCAGCTTGCGACTTGTAGATACGCAGTATTTT. Translating gives CASSLRLVDTQYF.

The chain is built from TRBV28 and TRBJ2-7; 8 nucleotides agree with TRBD1. Germline V gene sequence: CDR1 MDHEN, CDR2 SYDVKM. V was pared by 6 bases and J by 0 bases, with 13 bases of the junction left unmatched. This CDR3 is 17 amino acids long. CDR3 protein: CASSSPWDRSPSYEQYV. CDR3 DNA sequence: TGTGCCAGCAGCTCTCCCTGGGACAGGTCGCCCTCCTACGAGCAGTACGTC.

The J gene is TRBJ2-2, the V gene TRBV25-1, with TRBD1 matching 9 bases. With V trimmed by 7 bases and J by 4 bases, 7 bases remained unmatched. The CDR3 is made up of 15 amino acids. Germline V gives CDR1 MGHDK, CDR2 SYGVNS. CDR3 loop: CASTEGDRVTGELFF. The DNA for the CDR3 is TGTGCCAGCACCGAGGGGGACAGGGTCACCGGGGAGCTGTTTTTT.

The chain has TRBV9 and TRBJ2-3, with 7 positions matching TRBD1. V shed 3 bases, J shed 1 base, and the junction held 8 bases outside the gene matches. The CDR3 totals 16 residues. Germline V gene sequence: CDR1 SGDLS, CDR2 YYNGEE. CDR3 in amino acids: CASSAEGGAGTDTQYF. DNA for the CDR3: TGTGCCAGCAGCGCAGAAGGGGGCGCGGGCACAGATACGCAGTATTTT.

Concerning this clone itself: Mismatch with germline at one junction end may stem from a read error. The chain couples TRBV16 to TRBJ1-5, with a tentative D call TRBD1 (6 bases). This CDR3 has 14 residues. CDR1 and CDR2 (germline): KGHSY, FQNENV. The CDR3: CTSSQSDSLQPQHF. CDR3 DNA: TGTACCAGCAGCCAATCGGACAGTCTCCAGCCCCAGCATTTT.

The gene calls are TRBV20-1 and TRBJ2-1; D is undetermined. From germline, CDR1 is DFQATT and CDR2 SNEGSKA (reference sequence). Trimming cost V 3 bases and J 12 bases, with 12 bases left between them. This CDR3 has 11 amino acids. CDR3 coding DNA: TGCAGTGCTAGCAAAGGGAACGTGCAGTTCTTC. It specifies CSASKGNVQFF.

The genes are TRBV7-9 and TRBJ2-7; 7 bases are shared with TRBD1. CDR1 is SEHNR, CDR2 FQNEAQ, per germline (reference sequence). The CDR3 consists of 15 residues. Trimming cost V 2 bases and J 5 bases; bases outside gene matches: 9. CDR3 sequence (DNA): TGTGCCAGCAGCTTACGATTGACAGGGATCCACGAGCAGTACTTC. Residues: CASSLRLTGIHEQYF. Full variable domain (outside the CDR3, taken from reference TRBV7-9 and TRBJ2-7): DTGVSQNPRHKITKRGQNVTFRCDPISEHNRLYWYRQTLGQGPEFLTYFQNEAQLEKSRLLSDRFSAERPKGSFSTLEIQRTEQGDSAMYLCASSLRLTGIHEQYFGPGTRLTVT.